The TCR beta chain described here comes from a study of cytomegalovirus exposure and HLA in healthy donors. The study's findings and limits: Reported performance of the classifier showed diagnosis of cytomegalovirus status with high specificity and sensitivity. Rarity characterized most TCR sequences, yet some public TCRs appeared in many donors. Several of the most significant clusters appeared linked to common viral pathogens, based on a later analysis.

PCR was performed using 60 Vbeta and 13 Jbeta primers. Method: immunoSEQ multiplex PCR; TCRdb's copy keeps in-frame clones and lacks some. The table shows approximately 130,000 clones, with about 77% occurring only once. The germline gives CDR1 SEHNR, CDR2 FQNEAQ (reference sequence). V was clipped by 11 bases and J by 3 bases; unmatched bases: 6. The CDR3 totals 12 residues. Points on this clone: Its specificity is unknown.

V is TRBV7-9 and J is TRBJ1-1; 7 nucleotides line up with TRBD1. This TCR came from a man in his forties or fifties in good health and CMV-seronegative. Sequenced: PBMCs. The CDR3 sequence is CASKDRDTEAFF. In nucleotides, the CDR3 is TGTGCCTCTAAAGACAGGGACACTGAAGCTTTCTTT.